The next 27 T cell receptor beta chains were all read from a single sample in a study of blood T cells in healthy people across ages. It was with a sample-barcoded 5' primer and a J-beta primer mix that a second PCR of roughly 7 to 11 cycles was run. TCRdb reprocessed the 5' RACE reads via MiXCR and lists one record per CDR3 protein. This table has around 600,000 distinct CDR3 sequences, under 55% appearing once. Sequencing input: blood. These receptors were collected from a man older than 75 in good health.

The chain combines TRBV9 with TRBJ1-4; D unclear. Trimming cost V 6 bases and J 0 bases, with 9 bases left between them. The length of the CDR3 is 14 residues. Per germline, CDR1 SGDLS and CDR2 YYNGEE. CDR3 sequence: CASTPGSTNEKLFF. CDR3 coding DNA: TGTGCCAGCACCCCGGGGTCAACTAATGAAAAACTGTTTTTT.

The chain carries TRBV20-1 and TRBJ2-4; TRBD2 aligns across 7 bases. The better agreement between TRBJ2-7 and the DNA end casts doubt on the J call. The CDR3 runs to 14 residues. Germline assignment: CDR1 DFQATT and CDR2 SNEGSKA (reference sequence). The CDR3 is CSARGAGVSYEQYF. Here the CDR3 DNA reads TGCAGTGCTAGAGGCGCGGGGGTTTCCTACGAGCAGTACTTC.

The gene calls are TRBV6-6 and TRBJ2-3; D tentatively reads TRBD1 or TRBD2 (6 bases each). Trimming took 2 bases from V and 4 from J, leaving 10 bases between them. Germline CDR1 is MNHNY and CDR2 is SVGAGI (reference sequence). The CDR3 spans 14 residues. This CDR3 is CASSYRGVADTQYF. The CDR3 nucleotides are TGTGCCAGCAGTTACAGGGGGGTGGCAGATACGCAGTATTTT.

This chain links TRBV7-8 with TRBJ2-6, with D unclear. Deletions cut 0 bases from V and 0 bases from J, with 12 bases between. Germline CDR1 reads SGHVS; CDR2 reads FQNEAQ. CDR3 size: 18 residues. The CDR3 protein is CASSLASSWYSGANVLTF. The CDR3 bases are TGTGCCAGCAGCTTAGCGTCATCCTGGTACTCTGGGGCCAACGTCCTGACTTTC.

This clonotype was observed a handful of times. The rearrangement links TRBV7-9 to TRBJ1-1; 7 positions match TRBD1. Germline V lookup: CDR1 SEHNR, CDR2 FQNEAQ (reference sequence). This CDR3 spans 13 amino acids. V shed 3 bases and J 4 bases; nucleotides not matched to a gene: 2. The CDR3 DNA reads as TGTGCCAGCAGCTTCAGGGGGGGCACTGAAGCTTTCTTT. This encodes CASSFRGGTEAFF.

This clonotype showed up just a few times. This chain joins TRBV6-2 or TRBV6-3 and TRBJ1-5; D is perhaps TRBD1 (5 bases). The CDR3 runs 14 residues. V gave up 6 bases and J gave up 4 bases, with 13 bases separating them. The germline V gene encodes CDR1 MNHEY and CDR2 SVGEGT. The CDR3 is CASSNHQGNQPQHF. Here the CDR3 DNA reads TGTGCCAGCAGCAACCATCAGGGAAATCAGCCCCAGCATTTT.

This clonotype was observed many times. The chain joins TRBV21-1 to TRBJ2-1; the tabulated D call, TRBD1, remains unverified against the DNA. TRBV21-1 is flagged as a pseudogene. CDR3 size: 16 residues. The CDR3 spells CASSKAPKGSYNEQFF. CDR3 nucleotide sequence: TGTGCCAGCAGCAAAGCCCCAAAGGGGTCCTACAATGAGCAGTTCTTC.

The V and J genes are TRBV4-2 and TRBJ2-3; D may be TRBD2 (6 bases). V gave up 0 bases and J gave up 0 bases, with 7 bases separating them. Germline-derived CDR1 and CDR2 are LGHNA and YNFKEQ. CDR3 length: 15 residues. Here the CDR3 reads CASSQDGTSTDTQYF. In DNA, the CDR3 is TGTGCCAGCAGCCAAGACGGGACTAGCACAGATACGCAGTATTTT.

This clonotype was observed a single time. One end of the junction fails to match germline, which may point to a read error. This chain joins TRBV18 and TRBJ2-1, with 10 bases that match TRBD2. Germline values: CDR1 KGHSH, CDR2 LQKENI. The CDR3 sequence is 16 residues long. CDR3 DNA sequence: TGTGCCAGCTCAACCCGGACTAGCGGTTCCTTCAATGAGCAGTTCTTC. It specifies CASSTRTSGSFNEQFF. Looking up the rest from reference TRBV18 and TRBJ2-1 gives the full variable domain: NAGVMQNPRHLVRRRGQEARLRCSPMKGHSHVYWYRQLPEEGLKFMVYLQKENIIDESGMPKERFSAEFPKEGPSILRIQQVVRGDSAAYFCASSTRTSGSFNEQFFGPGTRLTVL.

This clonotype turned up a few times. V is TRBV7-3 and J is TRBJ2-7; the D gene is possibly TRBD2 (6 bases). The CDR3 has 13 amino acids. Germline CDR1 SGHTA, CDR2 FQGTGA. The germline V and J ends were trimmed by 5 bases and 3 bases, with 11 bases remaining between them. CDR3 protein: CASSQGLDYEQYF. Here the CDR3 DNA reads TGTGCCAGCAGCCAGGGACTCGACTACGAGCAGTACTTC.

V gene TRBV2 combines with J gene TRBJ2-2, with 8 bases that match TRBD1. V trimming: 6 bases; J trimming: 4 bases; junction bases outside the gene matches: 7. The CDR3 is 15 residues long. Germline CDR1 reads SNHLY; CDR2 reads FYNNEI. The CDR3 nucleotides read TGTGCCAGCAGATCGGACAGGGTGTCCACCGGGGAGCTGTTTTTT. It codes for CASRSDRVSTGELFF.

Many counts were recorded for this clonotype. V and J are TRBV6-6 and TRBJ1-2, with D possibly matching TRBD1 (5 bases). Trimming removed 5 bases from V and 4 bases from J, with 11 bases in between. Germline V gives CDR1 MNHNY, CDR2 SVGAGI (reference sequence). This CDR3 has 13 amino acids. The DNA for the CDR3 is TGTGCCAGCAGTCTTAGACAGCCCTATGGCTACACCTTC. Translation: CASSLRQPYGYTF.

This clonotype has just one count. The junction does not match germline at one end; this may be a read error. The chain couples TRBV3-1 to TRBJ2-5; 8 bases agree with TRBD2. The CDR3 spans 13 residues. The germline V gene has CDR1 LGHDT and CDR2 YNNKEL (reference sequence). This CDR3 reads CVSSQVPGGEQYF. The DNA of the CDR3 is TGTGTCAGCAGCCAAGTGCCGGGGGGGGAGCAGTACTTC.

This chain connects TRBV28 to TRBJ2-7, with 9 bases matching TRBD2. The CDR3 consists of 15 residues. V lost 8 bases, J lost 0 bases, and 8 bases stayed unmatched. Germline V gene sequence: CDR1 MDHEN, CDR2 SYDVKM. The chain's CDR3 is CASGSGLASSYEQYF. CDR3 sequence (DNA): TGTGCCAGCGGTTCAGGACTAGCGAGCTCCTACGAGCAGTACTTC. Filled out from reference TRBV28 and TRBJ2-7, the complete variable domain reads DVKVTQSSRYLVKRTGEKVFLECVQDMDHENMFWYRQDPGLGLRLIYFSYDVKMKEKGDIPEGYSVSREKKERFSLILESASTNQTSMYLCASGSGLASSYEQYFGPGTRLTVT.

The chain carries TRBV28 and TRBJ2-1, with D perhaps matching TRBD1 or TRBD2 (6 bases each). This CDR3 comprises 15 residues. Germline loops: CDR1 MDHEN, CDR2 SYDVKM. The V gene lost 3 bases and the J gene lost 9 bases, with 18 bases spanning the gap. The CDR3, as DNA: TGTGCCAGCAGTTTCCTGAGGGGGGCTTTCGGTGAGCAGTTCTTC. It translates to CASSFLRGAFGEQFF.

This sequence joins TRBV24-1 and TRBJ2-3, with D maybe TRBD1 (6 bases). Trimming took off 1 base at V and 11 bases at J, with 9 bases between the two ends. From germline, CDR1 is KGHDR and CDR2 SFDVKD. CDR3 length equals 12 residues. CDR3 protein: CATSDFGQWQYF. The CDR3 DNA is TGTGCCACCAGTGATTTTGGACAGTGGCAGTATTTT.

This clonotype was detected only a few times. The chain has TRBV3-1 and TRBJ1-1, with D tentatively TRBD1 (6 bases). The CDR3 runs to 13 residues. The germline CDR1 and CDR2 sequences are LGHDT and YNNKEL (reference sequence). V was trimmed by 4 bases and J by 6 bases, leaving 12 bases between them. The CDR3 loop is CASSPGGAPEAFF. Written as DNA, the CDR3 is TGTGCCAGCAGCCCCGGGGGGGCCCCTGAAGCTTTCTTT.

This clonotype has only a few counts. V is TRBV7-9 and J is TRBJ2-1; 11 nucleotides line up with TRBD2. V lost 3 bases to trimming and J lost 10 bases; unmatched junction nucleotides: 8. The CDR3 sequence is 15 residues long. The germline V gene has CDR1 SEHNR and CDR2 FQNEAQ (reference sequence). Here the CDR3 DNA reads TGTGCCAGCAGCTTGGAGACTAGCGGGATCCAAGAGCAGTTCTTC. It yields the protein CASSLETSGIQEQFF.

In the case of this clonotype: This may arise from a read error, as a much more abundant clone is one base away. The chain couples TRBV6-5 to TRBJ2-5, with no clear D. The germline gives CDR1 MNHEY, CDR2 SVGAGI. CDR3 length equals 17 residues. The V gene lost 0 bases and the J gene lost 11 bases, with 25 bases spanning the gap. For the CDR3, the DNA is TGTGCCAGCAGTTACTCGATTGCCTCATCTACTCAGAATGAGCAGTACTTC. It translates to CASSYSIASSTQNEQYF.

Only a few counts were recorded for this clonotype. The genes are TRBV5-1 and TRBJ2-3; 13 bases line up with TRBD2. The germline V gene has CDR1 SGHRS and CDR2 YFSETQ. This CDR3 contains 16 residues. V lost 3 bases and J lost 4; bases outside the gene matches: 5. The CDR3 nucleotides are TGCGCCAGCAGCTCGGGACTAGCGGGATACTCAGATACGCAGTATTTT. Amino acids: CASSSGLAGYSDTQYF.

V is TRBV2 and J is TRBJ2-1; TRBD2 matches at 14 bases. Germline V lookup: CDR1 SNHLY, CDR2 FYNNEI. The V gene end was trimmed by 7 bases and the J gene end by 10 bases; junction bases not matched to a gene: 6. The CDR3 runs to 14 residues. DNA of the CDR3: TGTGCCAGCACCGGGACTAGCGGGAGCGGAGAGCAGTTCTTC. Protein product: CASTGTSGSGEQFF.

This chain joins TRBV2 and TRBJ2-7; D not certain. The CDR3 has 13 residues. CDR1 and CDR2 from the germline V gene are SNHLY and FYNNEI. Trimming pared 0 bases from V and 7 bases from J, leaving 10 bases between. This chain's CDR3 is CASSEAHSGEQYF. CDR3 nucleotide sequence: TGTGCCAGCAGTGAAGCGCATTCCGGGGAGCAGTACTTC.

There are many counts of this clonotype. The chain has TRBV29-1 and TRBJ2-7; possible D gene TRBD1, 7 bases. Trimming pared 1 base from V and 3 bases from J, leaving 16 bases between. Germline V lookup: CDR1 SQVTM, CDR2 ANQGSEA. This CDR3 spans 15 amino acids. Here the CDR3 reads CSVEGLQGGDYEQYF. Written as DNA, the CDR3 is TGCAGCGTTGAAGGCCTCCAGGGGGGAGACTACGAGCAGTACTTC.

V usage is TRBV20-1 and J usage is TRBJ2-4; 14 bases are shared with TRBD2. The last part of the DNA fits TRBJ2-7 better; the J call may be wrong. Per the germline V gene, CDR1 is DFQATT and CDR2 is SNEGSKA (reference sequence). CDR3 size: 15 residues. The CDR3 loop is CSAREGTSGSPEQYF. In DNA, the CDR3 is TGCAGTGCTAGAGAGGGGACTAGCGGGAGTCCCGAGCAGTACTTC.

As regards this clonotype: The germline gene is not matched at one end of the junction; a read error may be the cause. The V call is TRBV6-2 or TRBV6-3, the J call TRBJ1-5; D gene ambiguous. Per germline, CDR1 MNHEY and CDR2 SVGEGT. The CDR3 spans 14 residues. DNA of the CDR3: TGTGCCAGCGGTTACTCGATGCGGGATCAGCCCCAGCATTTT. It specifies CASGYSMRDQPQHF.

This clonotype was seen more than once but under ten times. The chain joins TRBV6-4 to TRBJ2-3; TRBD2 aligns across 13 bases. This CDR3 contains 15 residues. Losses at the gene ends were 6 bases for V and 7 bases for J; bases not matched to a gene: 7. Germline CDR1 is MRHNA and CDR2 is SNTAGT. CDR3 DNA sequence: TGTGCCAGCAGGGTACTAGCGGGAGGGCCGCATACGCAGTATTTT. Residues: CASRVLAGGPHTQYF.

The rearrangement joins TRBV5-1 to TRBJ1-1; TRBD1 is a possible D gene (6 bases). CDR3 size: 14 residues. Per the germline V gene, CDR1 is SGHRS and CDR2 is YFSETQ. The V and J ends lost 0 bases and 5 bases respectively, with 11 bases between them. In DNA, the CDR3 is TGCGCCAGCAGCTTGGTTTGGGGGCAAACTGAAGCTTTCTTT. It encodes CASSLVWGQTEAFF.